The sequence of this T cell receptor beta chain was determined in a study of tumor-infiltrating lymphocytes in primary liver carcinoma. Study context: Sample yields of productive TCRbeta reads, ranging from roughly 3.65 to 7.5 million, were similar across tissue types.

V dropped 5 bases and J dropped 2 bases, with 10 bases sitting between them. The CDR3 covers 13 residues. CDR1 and CDR2 from the germline V gene are SGHAT and FQNNGV. Total RNA (approximately 0.5 ug) served as template for TCR beta cDNA synthesis primed by a constant-region primer. Three nested multiplex PCR rounds, a slightly modified ARM-PCR method, built the TCR beta libraries. A C-beta reverse primer and TRBV1-TRBV30 forward primers served in each of the first two PCR rounds, at about 9 cycles apiece. MiXCR was run by TCRdb on the multiplex PCR reads, yielding one entry per CDR3 protein. Among about 120,000 distinct CDR3 sequences listed, 55% to 65% were seen once. On this clonotype: This likely comes from a read error, as the CDR3 has no conserved phenylalanine or tryptophan at its end.

DNA and RNA were both co-extracted from around 20-30 mg of bulk tissue that had not been sorted. Source material: liver tumor tissue from sampling region 1. Noted subset: tumor region T1, superior pole. This chain uses TRBV11-2 with TRBJ2-7; D gene unclear. The origin of this receptor is a woman in her sixties or seventies with primary liver carcinoma and hepatitis B virus infection. CDR3 region: CASSAAWAYEQYL. The CDR3 DNA is TGTGCCAGCAGCGCCGCTTGGGCCTACGAGCAGTACTTA.